Each of the 23 T cell receptor beta chains below was sequenced from the same sample in a study of blood T cell repertoires in COVID-19. Measured with immunoSEQ multiplex PCR; TCRdb has only the in-frame clones, and not every one. The data contain about 170,000 clones, approximately 82% of them singletons. Sequencing was carried out using PBMCs or T cells enriched from blood (not recorded which). The receptors were gathered from a man aged 50-60 years who had recovered from COVID-19.

The V and J genes are TRBV7-3 and TRBJ2-1, with D possibly matching TRBD2 (6 bases). CDR1 SGHTA and CDR2 FQGTGA come from the germline V gene. V was trimmed by 0 bases and J by 10 bases, leaving 10 bases between them. This CDR3 spans 13 amino acids. CDR3: CASSLTNRGEQFF. The CDR3 DNA follows: TGTGCCAGCAGCTTAACTAATCGGGGGGAGCAGTTCTTC.

This chain links TRBV3-1 (or the pseudogene TRBV3-2) with TRBJ1-3; the D is unclear. V lost 1 base and J 0 bases, leaving 7 bases between the germline ends. Germline-derived CDR1 and CDR2 are LGHDT and YNNKEL (reference sequence). There are 15 residues in the CDR3. In nucleotides, the CDR3 is TGTGCCAGCAGCCAAGTTGGGAGCTCTGGAAACACCATATATTTT. It encodes CASSQVGSSGNTIYF.

The rearrangement links TRBV6-5 to TRBJ1-1, with 7 bases that match TRBD1. Germline trimming cut 4 bases from V and 0 bases from J; bases unmatched to any gene: 5. Per germline, CDR1 MNHEY and CDR2 SVGAGI. The CDR3 has 15 amino acids. Here the CDR3 DNA reads TGTGCCAGCAGTTGGGGGACAGCATTGAACACTGAAGCTTTCTTT. Translation: CASSWGTALNTEAFF.

This chain connects TRBV5-1 to TRBJ2-7, with D tentatively TRBD1 (5 bases). Germline CDR1 reads SGHRS; CDR2 reads YFSETQ. The CDR3 length is 13 residues. V lost 5 bases and J lost 1, with 10 bases in between. CDR3 nucleotides: TGCGCCAGCAGTACAGGCATGTCCTACGAGCAGTACTTC. Translating it yields CASSTGMSYEQYF.

The chain uses TRBV5-1 and TRBJ1-1, with D maybe TRBD1 (6 bases). Germline V gene data show CDR1 as SGHRS and CDR2 as YFSETQ. The CDR3 length is 15 residues. Trimming left V 0 bases short and J 3 bases short, with 12 bases between. The chain's CDR3 is CASSLAGTPDTEAFF. The DNA of the CDR3 is TGCGCCAGCAGCTTGGCCGGGACACCGGACACTGAAGCTTTCTTT.

This clone occurred a few times. V usage is TRBV7-9 and J usage is TRBJ2-7; D gene unclear. Trimming shortened V by 6 bases and J by 3 bases, and 6 bases separated the two germline ends. Germline CDR1 SEHNR, CDR2 FQNEAQ (reference sequence). CDR3 length equals 11 residues. The CDR3: CASSASYEQYF. CDR3 bases: TGTGCCAGCAGTGCGAGCTACGAGCAGTACTTC.

The chain has TRBV2 and TRBJ2-5, with D maybe TRBD2 (5 bases). This CDR3 contains 13 residues. The germline V and J ends were trimmed by 10 bases and 2 bases, with 14 bases remaining between them. CDR1 is SNHLY, CDR2 FYNNEI, per germline. CDR3 sequence reads: CATKRTMQETQYF. CDR3 DNA: TGTGCCACTAAGCGGACCATGCAAGAGACCCAGTACTTC.

This clone appeared once. The rearrangement uses TRBV7-6 and TRBJ1-5; D ambiguous. V lost 1 base and J lost 5, with 9 bases in between. This CDR3 contains 14 residues. Per the germline V gene, CDR1 is SGHVS and CDR2 is FNYEAQ. The DNA for the CDR3 is TGTGCCAGCAGCTTAGTGGGCGGGGATCAGCCCCAGCATTTT. It specifies CASSLVGGDQPQHF.

The chain has TRBV5-5 and TRBJ1-4; D remains unclear. CDR1 is SGHKS, CDR2 YYEKEE, per germline (reference sequence). The CDR3 loop spans 15 amino acids. Trimming removed 0 bases at V and 8 bases at J, with 14 bases between. The CDR3 loop reads CASSLGPGYGEKLFF. The CDR3 region has the DNA TGTGCCAGCAGCTTGGGTCCGGGATATGGGGAAAAACTGTTTTTT.

The chain uses TRBV28 and TRBJ1-1, with 10 bases aligning to TRBD1. CDR1 MDHEN and CDR2 SYDVKM come from the germline V gene. The CDR3 covers 16 residues. J gave up 0 bases and V 2 bases, and 3 bases lay outside the gene matches. CDR3 protein: CASSLPGQGMNTEAFF. The CDR3 DNA reads TGTGCCAGCAGTTTACCGGGACAGGGGATGAACACTGAAGCTTTCTTT.

The V gene is TRBV9, the J gene TRBJ1-4; TRBD1 matches 10 bases. This CDR3 has 15 amino acids. Unmatched junction bases numbered 4, after V lost 2 bases and J lost 6 bases. Germline V gene data show CDR1 as SGDLS and CDR2 as YYNGEE. Here the CDR3 reads CASSVDRGPHEKLFF. CDR3 nucleotide sequence: TGTGCCAGCAGCGTTGACAGGGGGCCGCATGAAAAACTGTTTTTT.

This clone has a single count. The chain carries TRBV5-1 and TRBJ2-2, with 8 bases fitting TRBD1. Trimming cost V 4 bases and J 1 base; bases outside gene matches: 9. The CDR3 extends over 17 amino acids. Per the germline V gene, CDR1 is SGHRS and CDR2 is YFSETQ. In DNA, the CDR3 is TGCGCCAGCAGCCTCGTGTCCGGGACAGGGAACACCGGGGAGCTGTTTTTT. This sequence encodes CASSLVSGTGNTGELFF.

V gene TRBV5-1 combines with J gene TRBJ1-2; tentative D call: TRBD1 (5 bases). The germline V gene encodes CDR1 SGHRS and CDR2 YFSETQ. The CDR3 is 15 amino acids. V dropped 0 bases and J dropped 8 bases, with 17 bases sitting between them. The CDR3 spells CASSLGHVQGGGYTF. The CDR3 coding sequence is TGCGCCAGCAGCTTGGGCCACGTTCAGGGAGGCGGCTACACCTTC.

For this clone: Additional DNA sequences in this sample encode the identical CDR3. The J gene is TRBJ1-1, the V gene TRBV18, with D hard to call. V gave up 5 bases and J gave up 0 bases, with 7 bases separating them. The CDR3 covers 13 residues. Germline V gene lookup returns CDR1 KGHSH and CDR2 LQKENI. Here the CDR3 reads CASSEGMNTEAFF. DNA for the CDR3: TGTGCCAGCTCAGAGGGTATGAACACTGAAGCTTTCTTT.

The chain carries TRBV5-1 and TRBJ2-1, with TRBD1 identical over 10 bases. With V trimmed by 3 bases and J by 9 bases, 9 bases remained unmatched. From germline, CDR1 is SGHRS and CDR2 YFSETQ. There are 15 residues in the CDR3. The CDR3 DNA reads as TGCGCCAGCAGCTCTAGGACAGGGGGAAATCGTGAGCAGTTCTTC. It translates to CASSSRTGGNREQFF.

The genes are TRBV7-9 and TRBJ1-1; a possible D gene is TRBD1 (6 bases). CDR3 length: 15 amino acids. Trimming cost V 5 bases and J 5 bases, with 18 bases left between them. The germline gives CDR1 SEHNR, CDR2 FQNEAQ (reference sequence). CDR3 DNA: TGTGCCAGCAGCCCCTCGGGGGGGCCGGAGACTGAAGCTTTCTTT. Amino acid sequence: CASSPSGGPETEAFF.

The chain is built from TRBV5-5 and TRBJ2-2; 10 bases match TRBD1. Germline values: CDR1 SGHKS, CDR2 YYEKEE (reference sequence). The CDR3 totals 15 residues. After removal of 3 bases from V and 1 base from J, the junction contained 0 bases not matched to a gene. The CDR3 nucleotides read TGTGCCAGCAGCTGGACAGGGGGGAACACCGGGGAGCTGTTTTTT. Translated, it gives CASSWTGGNTGELFF.

This CDR3 reads CASSYDRGDTQYF. DNA for the CDR3: TGTGCCAGCAGCTACGACAGGGGAGATACGCAGTATTTT. The chain is built from TRBV7-9 and TRBJ2-3; TRBD1 matches at 8 bases. This CDR3 spans 13 amino acids. Germline loops: CDR1 SEHNR, CDR2 FQNEAQ (reference sequence). V shed 4 bases, J shed 5 bases, and the junction held 2 bases outside the gene matches. The whole variable domain, remainder taken from reference TRBV7-9 and TRBJ2-3, is DTGVSQNPRHKITKRGQNVTFRCDPISEHNRLYWYRQTLGQGPEFLTYFQNEAQLEKSRLLSDRFSAERPKGSFSTLEIQRTEQGDSAMYLCASSYDRGDTQYFGPGTRLTVL.

This chain connects TRBV9 to TRBJ2-1, with TRBD2 identical over 12 bases. Losses at the gene ends were 0 bases for V and 8 bases for J; bases not matched to a gene: 9. The CDR3 is 17 amino acids. Germline V gene lookup returns CDR1 SGDLS and CDR2 YYNGEE. The CDR3 region is CASSVEGPSGGAYEQFF. The CDR3 coding sequence is TGTGCCAGCAGCGTAGAGGGGCCTAGCGGGGGGGCGTATGAGCAGTTCTTC.

The gene calls are TRBV10-2 and TRBJ1-1, with 7 bases identical to TRBD1. CDR1 is WSHSY and CDR2 is SAAADI in the germline V gene. With 5 bases clipped from V and 3 bases from J, the junction kept 3 bases outside the gene matches. This CDR3 is built from 13 residues. Written as DNA, the CDR3 is TGCGCCAGCAGTACTGACAGGGACACTGAAGCTTTCTTT. As protein: CASSTDRDTEAFF.

V usage is TRBV24-1 and J usage is TRBJ2-7; 7 bases agree with TRBD1. From germline, CDR1 is KGHDR and CDR2 SFDVKD. With 2 bases clipped from V and 2 bases from J, the junction kept 2 bases outside the gene matches. This CDR3 is built from 14 residues. The CDR3 sequence: CATSDSGQPYEQYF. CDR3 coding DNA: TGTGCCACCAGTGATTCGGGACAGCCCTACGAGCAGTACTTC.

V is TRBV7-2 and J is TRBJ1-1; D remains ambiguous. This CDR3 has 14 residues. Per the germline V gene, CDR1 is SGHTA and CDR2 is FQGNSA. V gave up 6 bases and J gave up 0 bases, with 11 bases separating them. The CDR3 nucleotides are TGTGCCAGCAGGACAACAGAAATGAACACTGAAGCTTTCTTT. Its translation is CASRTTEMNTEAFF.

The chain recombines TRBV12-5 with TRBJ1-1; D is possibly TRBD1 (5 bases). Between the trimmed V and J ends, which lost 6 bases and 5 bases, there was a span of 16 bases. The CDR3 covers 14 residues. Germline V gene lookup returns CDR1 LGHNT and CDR2 FRNRAP. The CDR3 spells CASGMLGVKTEAFF. CDR3 sequence (DNA): TGTGCTAGTGGGATGTTAGGGGTAAAGACTGAAGCTTTCTTT.